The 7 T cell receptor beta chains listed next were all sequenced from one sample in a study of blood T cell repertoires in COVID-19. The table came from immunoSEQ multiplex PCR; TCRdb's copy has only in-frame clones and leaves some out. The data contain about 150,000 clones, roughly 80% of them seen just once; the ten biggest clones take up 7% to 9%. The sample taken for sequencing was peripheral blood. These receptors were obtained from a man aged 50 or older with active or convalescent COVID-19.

This CDR3 reads CASSDLGGLAGAKNIQYF. Here the CDR3 DNA reads TGTGCCAGCAGTGATCTAGGAGGACTAGCGGGAGCCAAAAACATTCAGTACTTC. This chain uses TRBV2 with TRBJ2-4, with 11 bases matching TRBD2. The CDR3 extends over 18 amino acids. V lost 3 bases and J lost 0; bases outside the gene matches: 7. In germline, CDR1 is SNHLY, CDR2 FYNNEI.

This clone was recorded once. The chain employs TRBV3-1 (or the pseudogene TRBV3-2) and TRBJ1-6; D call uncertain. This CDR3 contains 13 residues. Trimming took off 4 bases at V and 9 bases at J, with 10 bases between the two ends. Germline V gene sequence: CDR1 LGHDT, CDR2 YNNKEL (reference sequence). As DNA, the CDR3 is TGTGCCAGCAGCCCACCGAGTCGTTCACCCCTCCACTTT. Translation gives CASSPPSRSPLHF.

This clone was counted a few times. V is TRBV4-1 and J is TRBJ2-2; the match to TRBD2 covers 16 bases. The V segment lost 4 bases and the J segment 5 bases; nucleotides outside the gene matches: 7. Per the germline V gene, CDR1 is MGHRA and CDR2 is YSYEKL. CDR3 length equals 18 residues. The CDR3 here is CASSLGLAGGRKTGELFF. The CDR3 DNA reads TGCGCCAGCAGCCTGGGACTAGCGGGAGGGCGGAAAACCGGGGAGCTGTTTTTT.

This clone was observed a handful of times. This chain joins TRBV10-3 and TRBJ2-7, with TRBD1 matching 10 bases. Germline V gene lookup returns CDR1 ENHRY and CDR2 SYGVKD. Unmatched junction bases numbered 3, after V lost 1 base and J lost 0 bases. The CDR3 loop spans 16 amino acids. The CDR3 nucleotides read TGTGCCATCAGTGAGTACGGACAGGGGGTCTCCTACGAGCAGTACTTC. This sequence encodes CAISEYGQGVSYEQYF.

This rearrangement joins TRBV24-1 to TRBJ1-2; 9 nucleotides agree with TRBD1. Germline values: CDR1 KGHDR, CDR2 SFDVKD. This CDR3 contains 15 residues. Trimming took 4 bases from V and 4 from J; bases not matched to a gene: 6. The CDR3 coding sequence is TGTGCCACCAGTGACTTGGACAGGGGCGGCTATGGCTACACCTTC. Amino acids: CATSDLDRGGYGYTF.

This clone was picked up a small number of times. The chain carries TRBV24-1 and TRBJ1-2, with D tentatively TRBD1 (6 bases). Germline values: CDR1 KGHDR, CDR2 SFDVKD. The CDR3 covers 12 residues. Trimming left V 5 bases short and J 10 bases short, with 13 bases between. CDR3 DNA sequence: TGTGCCACCAGTGCTCAGGACAGTATCTACACCTTC. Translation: CATSAQDSIYTF.

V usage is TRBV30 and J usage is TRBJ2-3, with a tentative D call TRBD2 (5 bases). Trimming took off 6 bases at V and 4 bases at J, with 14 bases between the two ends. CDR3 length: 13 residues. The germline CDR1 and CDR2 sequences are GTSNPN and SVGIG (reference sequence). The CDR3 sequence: CACPLGGADTQYF. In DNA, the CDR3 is TGTGCCTGCCCCCTCGGAGGAGCAGATACGCAGTATTTT.